This TCR beta chain is from a study of blood T cell repertoires in COVID-19. Study background: The United States, Italy and Spain supplied acute and convalescent COVID-19 samples. T cells, B-cell-depleted T cells, or PBMCs supplied cDNA or gDNA.

The germline V gene encodes CDR1 SGDLS and CDR2 YYNGEE. The CDR3 is made up of 15 amino acids. Trimming stripped 0 bases from V and 0 bases from J, with 7 bases between. Of note for this clone: This specimen includes other DNA sequences encoding the same CDR3.

Authors' data handling: Cell counts per sample came from amplifying reference gene primers. This table comes from immunoSEQ multiplex PCR, and its TCRdb copy is limited to in-frame clones, with some not included. The DNA was the basis for D and trimming; V, J and clone size are from that table. The top ten clones hold 4.6% of a sample with about 63,000 clones, over 90% of them seen once. Sequencing was done on a sample of peripheral blood. This clonotype was sampled from a man between 50 and 59 years old with active COVID-19. This chain uses TRBV9 with TRBJ2-1, with D perhaps TRBD1 (5 bases). The CDR3 loop is CASSVGQSSYNEQFF. Here the CDR3 DNA reads TGTGCCAGCAGCGTAGGACAGAGCTCCTACAATGAGCAGTTCTTC.